These 11 T cell receptor beta chains share one sample of origin, sequenced in a study of blood T cell repertoires in COVID-19. Produced via immunoSEQ multiplex PCR; TCRdb's table is partial and in-frame only. The sample yields roughly 31,000 clones, roughly nine tenths seen once. The sequenced material came from peripheral blood. Receptor source: a man aged 80 or over with acute or convalescent COVID-19.

This chain links TRBV6-1 with TRBJ1-2; 10 nucleotides match TRBD1. Trimming removed 0 bases from V and 4 bases from J; junction bases left unmatched: 2. Germline V gene sequence: CDR1 MNHNS, CDR2 SASEGT. There are 15 residues in the CDR3. The DNA of the CDR3 is TGTGCCAGCAGTGAAGCCGGGACAGGGGTCTATGGCTACACCTTC. The encoded protein is CASSEAGTGVYGYTF.

V gene TRBV28 combines with J gene TRBJ1-5; 9 positions agree with TRBD1. V gave up 3 bases and J gave up 5 bases; unmatched junction bases: 5. Germline assignment: CDR1 MDHEN and CDR2 SYDVKM. This CDR3 spans 15 amino acids. The CDR3 region is CASSFSGQGYQPQHF. The DNA for the CDR3 is TGTGCCAGCAGTTTTTCCGGACAGGGGTATCAGCCCCAGCATTTT.

The V gene is TRBV23-1, the J gene TRBJ2-7; D may be TRBD1 (6 bases). Being an ORF, TRBV23-1 has a function that is uncertain. The CDR3 runs to 17 residues. Between the trimmed V and J ends, which lost 0 bases and 0 bases, there was a span of 15 bases. The CDR3: CASSQSSRDTRSYEQYF. CDR3 nucleotide sequence: TGCGCCAGCAGTCAATCGAGTAGGGACACTCGCTCCTACGAGCAGTACTTC.

The CDR3 sequence: CASSTGGGRTEAFF. The CDR3 DNA is TGCGCCAGCAGTACAGGGGGCGGGAGAACTGAAGCTTTCTTT. This sequence joins TRBV5-1 and TRBJ1-1; 9 bases map to TRBD1. CDR1 and CDR2 from the germline V gene are SGHRS and YFSETQ. J was trimmed by 5 bases and V by 5 bases; bases with no gene match: 7. The length of the CDR3 is 14 residues.

The rearrangement joins TRBV2 to TRBJ1-2; D gene unclear. This CDR3 is built from 12 residues. Trimming stripped 7 bases from V and 7 bases from J, with 13 bases between. Germline lookup yields CDR1 SNHLY and CDR2 FYNNEI. The DNA for the CDR3 is TGTGCCAGCACGACACGGTTAGGTGGCTACACCTTC. It encodes CASTTRLGGYTF.

V gene TRBV18 combines with J gene TRBJ1-1; D gene ambiguous. The CDR3 extends over 13 amino acids. Germline-derived CDR1 and CDR2 are KGHSH and LQKENI. V gave up 6 bases and J gave up 2 bases, with 10 bases separating them. CDR3 sequence (DNA): TGTGCCAGCTCTCGGGAGTCCAACACTGAAGCTTTCTTT. Protein sequence: CASSRESNTEAFF.

The genes are TRBV4-1 and TRBJ2-3; 8 nucleotides agree with TRBD1. The CDR3 loop spans 15 amino acids. After removal of 2 bases from V and 14 bases from J, the junction contained 15 bases not matched to a gene. Germline CDR1 reads MGHRA; CDR2 reads YSYEKL. This CDR3 reads CASSQMAVQGAKLYF. CDR3 nucleotide sequence: TGCGCCAGCAGCCAAATGGCCGTGCAGGGGGCAAAATTGTATTTT.

The rearrangement uses TRBV5-6 and TRBJ2-4; 13 positions agree with TRBD2. V lost 4 bases to trimming and J lost 5 bases; unmatched junction nucleotides: 12. Germline V CDR1 and CDR2: SGHDT, YYEEEE. This CDR3 spans 18 amino acids. The chain's CDR3 is CASSTRHRLAGGENIQYF. CDR3 coding DNA: TGTGCCAGCAGCACCCGCCATCGACTAGCGGGGGGCGAAAACATTCAGTACTTC.

The chain employs TRBV19 and TRBJ1-2; 8 bases agree with TRBD1. CDR3 length: 13 residues. From germline, CDR1 is LNHDA and CDR2 SQIVND (reference sequence). The ends lost 3 bases at V and 6 bases at J; junction bases unmatched: 3. In nucleotides, the CDR3 is TGTGCCAGTAGTATGTACAGGGGGAATGGCTACACCTTC. Its protein is CASSMYRGNGYTF.

The CDR3 sequence is CSVEALRDISYNEQFF. CDR3 DNA: TGCAGCGTTGAAGCCCTCCGGGACATCTCCTACAATGAGCAGTTCTTC. The chain couples TRBV29-1 to TRBJ2-1; tentative D call: TRBD1 (6 bases). The length of the CDR3 is 16 residues. The germline V and J ends were trimmed by 1 base and 0 bases, with 13 bases remaining between them. Germline CDR1 and CDR2: SQVTM and ANQGSEA.

The V and J genes are TRBV19 and TRBJ1-4; 8 nucleotides agree with TRBD1. V trimming: 1 base; J trimming: 8 bases; junction bases outside the gene matches: 9. In germline, CDR1 is LNHDA, CDR2 SQIVND (reference sequence). There are 16 residues in the CDR3. CDR3 protein: CASSIGRQGTGEKLFF. CDR3 sequence (DNA): TGTGCCAGTAGTATAGGTCGACAGGGGACGGGCGAAAAACTGTTTTTT.